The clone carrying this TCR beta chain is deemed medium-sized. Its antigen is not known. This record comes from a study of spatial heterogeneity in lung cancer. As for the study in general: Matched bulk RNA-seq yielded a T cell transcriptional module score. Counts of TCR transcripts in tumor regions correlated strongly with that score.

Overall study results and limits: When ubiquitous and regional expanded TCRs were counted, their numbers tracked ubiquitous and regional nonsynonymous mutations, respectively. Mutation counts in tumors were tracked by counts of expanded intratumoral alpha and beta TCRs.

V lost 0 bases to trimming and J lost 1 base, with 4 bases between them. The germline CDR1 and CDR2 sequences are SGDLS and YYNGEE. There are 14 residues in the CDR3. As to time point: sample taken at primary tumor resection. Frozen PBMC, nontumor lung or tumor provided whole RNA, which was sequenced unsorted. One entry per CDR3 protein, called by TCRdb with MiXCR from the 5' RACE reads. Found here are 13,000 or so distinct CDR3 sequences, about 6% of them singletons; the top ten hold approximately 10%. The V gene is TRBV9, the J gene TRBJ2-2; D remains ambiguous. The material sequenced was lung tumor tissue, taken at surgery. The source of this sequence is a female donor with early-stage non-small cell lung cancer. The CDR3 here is CASSVELNTGELFF. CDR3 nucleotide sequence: TGTGCCAGCAGCGTAGAGTTGAACACCGGGGAGCTGTTTTTT.